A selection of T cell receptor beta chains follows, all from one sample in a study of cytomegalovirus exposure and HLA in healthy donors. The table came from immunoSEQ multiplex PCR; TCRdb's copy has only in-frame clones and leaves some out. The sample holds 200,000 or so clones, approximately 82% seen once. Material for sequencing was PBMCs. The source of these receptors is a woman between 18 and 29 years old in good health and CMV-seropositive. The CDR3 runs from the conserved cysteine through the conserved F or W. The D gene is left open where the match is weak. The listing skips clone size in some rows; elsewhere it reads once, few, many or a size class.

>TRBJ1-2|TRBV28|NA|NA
TGTGCCAGCAGCCCAGGGGTGGGGGGCTACACCTTC
CASSPGVGGYTF
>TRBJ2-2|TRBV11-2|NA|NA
TGTGCCAGCAGCTTCACGAACACCGGGGAGCTGTTTTTT
CASSFTNTGELFF
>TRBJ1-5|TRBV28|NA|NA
TGTGCCAGCAGTCCCGGACTTAATCAGCCCCAGCATTTT
CASSPGLNQPQHF
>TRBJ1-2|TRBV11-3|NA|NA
TGTGCCAGCAGCCGGACATCCACGGGCTATGGCTACACCTTC
CASSRTSTGYGYTF
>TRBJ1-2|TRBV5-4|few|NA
TGTGCCAGCAGCTTGGAACAGGGCCTCTATGGCTACACCTTC
CASSLEQGLYGYTF
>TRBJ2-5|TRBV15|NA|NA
TGTGCCACCAGCAGCAGGACAGGGCGGGAGAAGGAGACCCAGTACTTC
CATSSRTGREKETQYF
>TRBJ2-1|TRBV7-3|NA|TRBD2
TGTGCCAGCAGCTTAGGCGGGGGGACATACAATGAGCAGTTCTTC
CASSLGGGTYNEQFF
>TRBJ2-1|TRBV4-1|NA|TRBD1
TGCGCCAGCAGCCTCAAGGGACAGGGAATAGGCAATGAGCAGTTCTTC
CASSLKGQGIGNEQFF
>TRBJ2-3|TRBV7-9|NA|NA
TGTGCCAGCAGCTTATCCCAGGGTATAGATACGCAGTATTTT
CASSLSQGIDTQYF
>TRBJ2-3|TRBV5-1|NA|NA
TGCGCCAGCAGCTCTGGACTGGAAACAGATACGCAGTATTTT
CASSSGLETDTQYF
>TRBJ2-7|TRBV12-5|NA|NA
TGTGCTAGTGGTTTGGTGGGCGGGTTTGACGAGCAGTACTTC
CASGLVGGFDEQYF
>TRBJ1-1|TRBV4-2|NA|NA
TGTGCCAGCAGCCACGGTAATGATGAAGCTTTCTTT
CASSHGNDEAFF
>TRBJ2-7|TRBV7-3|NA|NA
TGTGCCAGCAGCTTAACTAAGGCGGAATTCAGGCGGGGCCCTCGAGGGCAGTACTTC
CASSLTKAEFRRGPRGQYF
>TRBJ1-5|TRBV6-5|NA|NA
TGTGCCAGCAGTCCCAGAGGAGGAAGTCTTCAGCCCCAGCATTTT
CASSPRGGSLQPQHF
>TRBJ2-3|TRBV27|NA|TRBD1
TGTGCCAGCAGTTTTCAGGACAGGGGTTTAGATACGCAGTATTTT
CASSFQDRGLDTQYF
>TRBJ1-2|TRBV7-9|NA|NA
TGTGCCAGCAGCAGGGACAATCATGGCTACACCTTC
CASSRDNHGYTF
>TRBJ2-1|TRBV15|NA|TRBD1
TGTGCCACCAGCAGGCGCCGCGAGACAGGGGTCCACAATGAGCAGTTCTTC
CATSRRRETGVHNEQFF
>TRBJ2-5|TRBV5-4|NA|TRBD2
TGTGCCAGCAGCTCCGGGACTAGCGGGGGGATTCGCCAAGAGACCCAGTACTTC
CASSSGTSGGIRQETQYF
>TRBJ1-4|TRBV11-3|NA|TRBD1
TGTGCCAGCAGCCAAGGGACAGCTAATGAAAAACTGTTTTTT
CASSQGTANEKLFF
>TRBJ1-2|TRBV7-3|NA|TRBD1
TGTGCCAGCAGTCCAAGGACAGGGCCCGGGCAAAGCTATGGCTACACCTTC
CASSPRTGPGQSYGYTF
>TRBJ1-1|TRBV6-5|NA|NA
TGTGCCAGCAGTCCAGGGCCAGAAGCTTTCTTT
CASSPGPEAFF
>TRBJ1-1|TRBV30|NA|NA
TGTGCCTGGAGTCTACAGGGATTCGCTGAAGCTTTCTTT
CAWSLQGFAEAFF
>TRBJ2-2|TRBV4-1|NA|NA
TGCGCCAGCAGCCAAGTGCAGCGCGTTCGGGGCACCGGGGAGCTGTTTTTT
CASSQVQRVRGTGELFF
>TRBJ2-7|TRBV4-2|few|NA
TGTGCCAGCAGCCAAGCGGCGGGGGCCGACTACGAGCAGTACTTC
CASSQAAGADYEQYF
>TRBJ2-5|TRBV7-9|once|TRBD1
TGTGCCAGCAGCCAGAGGACAGGGGGCATGGAGACCCAGTACTTC
CASSQRTGGMETQYF
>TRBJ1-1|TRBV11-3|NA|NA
TGTGCCAGCAGTCTACAGGGAATCACTGAAACTTTCTTT
CASSLQGITETFF